The 17 T cell receptor beta chains given below trace back to one sample, sequenced in a study of T cells in Graves' hyperthyroidism and ophthalmopathy. Amplified TCR beta CDR3 regions derived from RNA transcripts. TCR CDR3 underwent first-round RT-PCR with the HTBI primer set. TCRdb processed the multiplex PCR reads anew with MiXCR; each CDR3 protein has one entry. The table lists about 600,000 distinct CDR3 sequences, over 12% of them singletons, with roughly 6.9% in the top ten. The sample consisted of blood. These receptor sequences come from a woman in her late teens or twenties with Graves' ophthalmopathy.

This clonotype was recorded at least ten times. The DNA for the CDR3 is TGTGCCTGGAGTGGACAGGAAGAGACCCAGTACTTC. Its protein product is CAWSGQEETQYF. V gene TRBV30 combines with J gene TRBJ2-5; tentative D call: TRBD1 (6 bases). Per germline, CDR1 GTSNPN and CDR2 SVGIG (reference sequence). Trimming stripped 1 base from V and 3 bases from J, with 6 bases between. This CDR3 comprises 12 residues. Full variable domain (rest looked up from reference TRBV30 and TRBJ2-5): SQTIHQWPATLVQPVGSPLSLECTVEGTSNPNLYWYRQAAGRGLQLLFYSVGIGQISSEVPQNLSASRPQDRQFILSSKKLLLSDSGFYLCAWSGQEETQYFGPGTRLLVL.

The sample holds a few counts of this clonotype. The CDR3 DNA is TGTGCCAGCAGCGGCCGACTAGCGCACTCCTACAATGAGCAGTTCTTC. Amino acids: CASSGRLAHSYNEQFF. J is TRBJ2-1 and V is TRBV7-2, with TRBD2 identical over 8 bases. The CDR3 runs to 16 residues. V was clipped by 5 bases and J by 0 bases; unmatched bases: 6. Germline V gene data show CDR1 as SGHTA and CDR2 as FQGNSA. The full variable domain, with the rest looked up from reference TRBV7-2 and TRBJ2-1, is GAGVSQSPSNKVTEKGKDVELRCDPISGHTALYWYRQSLGQGLEFLIYFQGNSAPDKSGLPSDRFSAERTGGSVSTLTIQRTQQEDSAVYLCASSGRLAHSYNEQFFGPGTRLTVL.

This clonotype was seen a handful of times. The chain recombines TRBV20-1 with TRBJ1-4; maybe TRBD1 (6 bases). The V end lost 0 bases, the J end lost 3 bases, and 11 bases lay between the germline ends. This CDR3 region has 15 residues. The germline V gene encodes CDR1 DFQATT and CDR2 SNEGSKA (reference sequence). CDR3 sequence reads: CSARDHRTANEKLFF. Here the CDR3 DNA reads TGCAGTGCTAGAGATCACAGGACAGCTAATGAAAAACTGTTTTTT.

On this clonotype: A much larger clone lies one base from this, so it may be a read error. This chain links TRBV30 with TRBJ1-2; D is undetermined. Germline-derived CDR1 and CDR2 are GTSNPN and SVGIG (reference sequence). The CDR3 spans 11 residues. V was clipped by 2 bases and J by 3 bases, with 4 bases between them. The CDR3 nucleotides are TGTGCCTGGAGTTTTGACTATGGCTACACCTTC. This translates into CAWSFDYGYTF.

A few counts support this clonotype. The V gene is TRBV9, the J gene TRBJ2-2; 12 bases map to TRBD2. This CDR3 comprises 15 residues. V lost 4 bases and J lost 5; bases outside the gene matches: 3. Germline assignment: CDR1 SGDLS and CDR2 YYNGEE. CDR3 DNA sequence: TGTGCCAGCAGCCACGGGACTAGCGGGACCGGGGAGCTGTTTTTT. This translates into CASSHGTSGTGELFF.

The CDR3 DNA follows: TGTGCCAGTAGTCCCCTTCGGACAGGGGACTATGGCTACACCTTC. It codes for CASSPLRTGDYGYTF. The chain employs TRBV19 and TRBJ1-2; 9 nucleotides align to TRBD1. The trim removed 5 bases at V and 3 bases at J, leaving 7 bases unmatched. This CDR3 spans 15 amino acids. Germline V gene data show CDR1 as LNHDA and CDR2 as SQIVND (reference sequence).

Comment on this clonotype: Possible read error: a much larger clone is one base away. Without the conserved terminal phenylalanine or tryptophan, this CDR3 likely stems from a read error. The J gene is TRBJ1-1, the V gene TRBV7-9; perhaps TRBD1 as D (5 bases). CDR1 is SEHNR, CDR2 FQNEAQ, per germline (reference sequence). The CDR3 has 15 residues. CDR3 in amino acids: CASSLKGSSNNEAFL. The CDR3 DNA reads as TGTGCCAGCAGCTTGAAGGGGTCGTCAAACAATGAAGCTTTCCTT.

In regard to this clonotype: Just one base apart from a much larger clone, this may be a read error. The genes are TRBV25-1 and TRBJ1-4; D is uncertain. CDR1 is MGHDK and CDR2 is SYGVNS in the germline V gene. The CDR3 covers 15 residues. Trimming stripped 2 bases from V and 7 bases from J, with 14 bases between. This CDR3 reads CASSEICGGLEKLFF. Here the CDR3 DNA reads TGTGCCAGCAGTGAAATTTGCGGTGGTCTTGAAAAACTGTTTTTT.

This clonotype was detected a few times. The chain is built from TRBV6-5 and TRBJ1-1, with D possibly being TRBD1 (6 bases). Germline V gene data show CDR1 as MNHEY and CDR2 as SVGAGI. This CDR3 spans 16 amino acids. The V end lost 0 bases, the J end lost 0 bases, and 11 bases lay between the germline ends. The CDR3 spells CASSYSSGQMNTEAFF. The CDR3 bases are TGTGCCAGCAGTTACTCTTCTGGACAGATGAACACTGAAGCTTTCTTT.

This clonotype was recorded many times. The chain is built from TRBV7-9 and TRBJ2-3; D gene uncertain. Germline CDR1 reads SEHNR; CDR2 reads FQNEAQ (reference sequence). V lost 2 bases, J lost 4 bases, and 10 bases lay in between. The CDR3 runs 14 residues. CDR3 amino acids: CASSLWQRPDTQYF. The CDR3 DNA is TGTGCCAGCAGCTTATGGCAAAGACCAGATACGCAGTATTTT. The variable domain in full, completed from reference TRBV7-9 and TRBJ2-3, reads DTGVSQNPRHKITKRGQNVTFRCDPISEHNRLYWYRQTLGQGPEFLTYFQNEAQLEKSRLLSDRFSAERPKGSFSTLEIQRTEQGDSAMYLCASSLWQRPDTQYFGPGTRLTVL.

This clonotype has at least ten counts. The V gene is TRBV11-1, the J gene TRBJ2-1, with 11 bases fitting TRBD2. Trimming took 5 bases from V and 4 from J; bases not matched to a gene: 7. Germline CDR1 reads SGHAT; CDR2 reads FQDESV (reference sequence). The CDR3 covers 16 residues. The CDR3 reads CASSTRTSGRYNEQFF. CDR3 DNA: TGTGCCAGCAGCACGAGGACTAGCGGGCGTTACAATGAGCAGTTCTTC.

This clonotype was recorded many times. The chain combines TRBV20-1 with TRBJ2-1; perhaps TRBD1 as D (6 bases). V lost 6 bases and J 1 base, leaving 10 bases between the germline ends. Germline V gives CDR1 DFQATT, CDR2 SNEGSKA (reference sequence). This CDR3 is built from 13 residues. The CDR3 DNA sequence: TGCAGTGCACAGGGCCCATCCTACAATGAGCAGTTCTTC. This translates into CSAQGPSYNEQFF.

This clonotype was found a few times. The rearrangement joins TRBV20-1 to TRBJ1-4; maybe TRBD1 (6 bases). CDR3 length: 15 amino acids. V gave up 5 bases and J gave up 0 bases, with 13 bases separating them. Germline assignment: CDR1 DFQATT and CDR2 SNEGSKA (reference sequence). The CDR3 sequence: CSAPLDSSTNEKLFF. The CDR3 DNA sequence: TGCAGTGCTCCGTTGGACAGCTCAACTAATGAAAAACTGTTTTTT.

This clonotype was observed a handful of times. The chain links TRBV27 to TRBJ1-6, with unresolved D. This CDR3 comprises 16 residues. Trimming pared 3 bases from V and 0 bases from J, leaving 9 bases between. Germline values: CDR1 MNHEY, CDR2 SMNVEV (reference sequence). The CDR3 spells CASSFFGVSYNSPLHF. The CDR3 DNA reads TGTGCCAGCAGTTTCTTCGGAGTCTCCTATAATTCACCCCTCCACTTT.

Ten or more counts support this clonotype. The CDR3 reads CASSQDATGGWNEQFF. The CDR3 region has the DNA TGTGCCAGCAGCCAAGATGCGACAGGGGGCTGGAATGAGCAGTTCTTC. The chain carries TRBV4-2 and TRBJ2-1; 10 bases are a match to TRBD1. Germline-derived CDR1 and CDR2 are LGHNA and YNFKEQ. The CDR3 is made up of 16 amino acids. V lost 0 bases and J lost 7; bases outside the gene matches: 6.

The chain is built from TRBV12-3 or TRBV12-4 and TRBJ2-1, with 8 bases aligning to TRBD2. The length of the CDR3 is 16 residues. V lost 1 base, J lost 6 bases, and 8 bases stayed unmatched. CDR3: CASSLESGLGINEQFF. DNA for the CDR3: TGTGCCAGCAGTTTAGAGTCGGGACTAGGTATCAATGAGCAGTTCTTC.

This chain links TRBV6-2 or TRBV6-3 with TRBJ2-2; tentative D call: TRBD2 (6 bases). The CDR3 runs 14 residues. CDR1 MNHEY and CDR2 SVGEGT come from the germline V gene. Trimming took 2 bases from V and 8 from J, leaving 12 bases between them. Here the CDR3 reads CASSYAVAAGELFF. The CDR3 nucleotides are TGTGCCAGCAGTTACGCAGTAGCGGCTGGGGAGCTGTTTTTT.